The present entry profiles one TCR beta chain with its context. This entry is derived from a study of cytomegalovirus exposure and HLA in healthy donors. The PCR used 60 Vbeta and 13 Jbeta primers. Using immunoSEQ multiplex PCR, the repertoire was profiled, and TCRdb retains in-frame clones only, with some absent. Counted here are 200,000 or so clones, around 77% occurring once; the ten biggest clones make up nearly 3%. After removal of 6 bases from V and 6 bases from J, the junction contained 7 bases not matched to a gene. The CDR3 is 15 residues long. Germline V gives CDR1 MNHEY, CDR2 SVGAGI. The sequence was collected from a woman aged 25 to 45 in good health and CMV-seronegative. The chain recombines TRBV6-5 with TRBJ1-6, with 8 bases lining up with TRBD1. The sequencing input was PBMCs. DNA of the CDR3: TGTGCCAGCAGACCGTCAGGGGGCTCTAATTCACCCCTCCACTTT. This encodes CASRPSGGSNSPLHF.